The 23 T cell receptor beta chains in this list originate from one sample, sequenced in a study of shared clonotypes between healthy human individuals. Profiling relied on immunoSEQ multiplex PCR, and the TCRdb table lists in-frame clones only, not all of them. The sample lists under 650,000 clones; 90% to 96% were seen once. The sequencing input was naive CD4+ T cells sorted from blood. Subset of the sample: CD45RA+ positively selected. The receptors stem from a woman in her 30s in good health.

This sequence joins TRBV18 and TRBJ2-3; TRBD1 matches 7 bases. J was trimmed by 3 bases and V by 0 bases; bases with no gene match: 0. The germline V gene encodes CDR1 KGHSH and CDR2 LQKENI. This CDR3 comprises 14 residues. The CDR3 bases are TGTGCCAGCTCACCACCGGGACAGACAGATACGCAGTATTTT. As protein: CASSPPGQTDTQYF.

This clone was seen just once. The chain links TRBV7-8 to TRBJ2-3, with D maybe TRBD2 (5 bases). V was clipped by 7 bases and J by 3 bases, with 14 bases between them. This CDR3 contains 14 residues. Germline V gene sequence: CDR1 SGHVS, CDR2 FQNEAQ. Here the CDR3 DNA reads TGTGCCAGCACCCGGTCGGGGAGAACAGATACGCAGTATTTT. Translation gives CASTRSGRTDTQYF.

The chain recombines TRBV19 with TRBJ1-1, with a weak D call TRBD1 (6 bases). The germline V and J ends were trimmed by 4 bases and 0 bases, with 9 bases remaining between them. The CDR3 contains 14 residues. Per germline, CDR1 LNHDA and CDR2 SQIVND (reference sequence). Written as DNA, the CDR3 is TGTGCCAGTAGTACAGGGGAAGTGAACACTGAAGCTTTCTTT. Its translation is CASSTGEVNTEAFF.

The chain couples TRBV28 to TRBJ2-2, with a tentative D call TRBD2 (6 bases). V was shortened by 3 bases and J by 7 bases, with 15 bases between the two germline ends. Per germline, CDR1 MDHEN and CDR2 SYDVKM. CDR3 length: 15 amino acids. The DNA of the CDR3 is TGTGCCAGCAGTTTTGGGAGGTACTCGGACGGGGAGCTGTTTTTT. It codes for CASSFGRYSDGELFF. The full variable domain, completed using reference TRBV28 and TRBJ2-2, is DVKVTQSSRYLVKRTGEKVFLECVQDMDHENMFWYRQDPGLGLRLIYFSYDVKMKEKGDIPEGYSVSREKKERFSLILESASTNQTSMYLCASSFGRYSDGELFFGEGSRLTVL.

The chain uses TRBV29-1 and TRBJ1-1, with D tentatively TRBD1 (5 bases). This CDR3 is built from 12 residues. Trimming removed 6 bases from V and 4 bases from J, with 12 bases in between. Germline assignment: CDR1 SQVTM and CDR2 ANQGSEA. CDR3 in amino acids: CSVGRGSTEAFF. The CDR3 DNA is TGCAGCGTGGGACGGGGGAGCACTGAAGCTTTCTTT.

J is TRBJ2-7 and V is TRBV28, with a tentative D call TRBD1 (6 bases). The V and J ends lost 5 bases and 3 bases respectively, with 11 bases between them. The CDR3 loop spans 13 amino acids. From germline, CDR1 is MDHEN and CDR2 SYDVKM. The CDR3 nucleotides read TGTGCCAGCAGTCCTACAGGGTACTACGAGCAGTACTTC. Amino acids: CASSPTGYYEQYF.

The V call is TRBV28, the J call TRBJ1-5; D call uncertain. The CDR3 covers 10 residues. Germline V CDR1 and CDR2: MDHEN, SYDVKM. The V end lost 8 bases, the J end lost 5 bases, and 4 bases lay between the germline ends. This CDR3 is CASGDQPQHF. Here the CDR3 DNA reads TGTGCCAGCGGAGATCAGCCCCAGCATTTT.

The chain joins TRBV18 to TRBJ2-6; maybe TRBD1 (6 bases). Germline V gene sequence: CDR1 KGHSH, CDR2 LQKENI. The CDR3 loop spans 16 amino acids. The V end lost 6 bases, the J end lost 1 base, and 13 bases lay between the germline ends. The CDR3 sequence: CASSRTASSGANVLTF. The CDR3 DNA is TGTGCCAGCTCTCGGACAGCGTCGTCTGGGGCCAACGTCCTGACTTTC. Full variable domain (outside the CDR3, taken from reference TRBV18 and TRBJ2-6): NAGVMQNPRHLVRRRGQEARLRCSPMKGHSHVYWYRQLPEEGLKFMVYLQKENIIDESGMPKERFSAEFPKEGPSILRIQQVVRGDSAAYFCASSRTASSGANVLTFGAGSRLTVL.

The chain is built from TRBV7-9 and TRBJ2-7; TRBD2 aligns across 9 bases. After removal of 1 base from V and 3 bases from J, the junction contained 1 base not matched to a gene. The CDR3 is 14 amino acids. The germline CDR1 and CDR2 sequences are SEHNR and FQNEAQ (reference sequence). CDR3 nucleotide sequence: TGTGCCAGCAGCTTAGGACTAGCGGTCTACGAGCAGTACTTC. This codes for CASSLGLAVYEQYF.

This chain joins TRBV11-2 and TRBJ2-5; D is uncertain. The last part of the DNA fits TRBJ2-7 better; the J call may be wrong. Germline CDR1 reads SGHAT; CDR2 reads FQNNGV. There are 14 residues in the CDR3. The CDR3 is CASSFDRRSYEQYF. Written as DNA, the CDR3 is TGTGCCAGCAGCTTCGACCGGCGCTCCTACGAGCAGTACTTC.

The CDR3 DNA is TGTGCCAGTAGTGCCCGGGGCAGGGGCGACCTCGACTATGGCTACACCTTC. Translating gives CASSARGRGDLDYGYTF. The chain recombines TRBV19 with TRBJ1-2; TRBD1 might be the D (6 bases). Germline CDR1 and CDR2: LNHDA and SQIVND (reference sequence). The CDR3 length is 17 residues. The V end was cut by 5 bases, the J end by 3 bases, with 22 bases between.

The V gene is TRBV7-8, the J gene TRBJ2-1, with D hard to call. V lost 3 bases to trimming and J lost 0 bases, with 12 bases between them. The CDR3 sequence is 16 residues long. Per the germline V gene, CDR1 is SGHVS and CDR2 is FQNEAQ. The CDR3 region is CASSFVLEYSYNEQFF. The DNA of the CDR3 is TGTGCCAGCAGCTTTGTTTTGGAGTACTCCTACAATGAGCAGTTCTTC.

This clone was recorded once. CDR3 coding DNA: TGTGCCAGCGGGGGCAGACAAACCTACGAGCAGTACTTC. The encoded protein is CASGGRQTYEQYF. V usage is TRBV6-6 and J usage is TRBJ2-7, with a possible D match to TRBD1 (6 bases). Germline V gives CDR1 MNHNY, CDR2 SVGAGI (reference sequence). The CDR3 runs to 13 residues. V was cut by 8 bases and J by 2 bases, with 13 bases left in between.

The CDR3 DNA follows: TGTGCCAGCAGTTTATATCTAACGCACTCCTACAATGAGCAGTTCTTC. The encoded protein is CASSLYLTHSYNEQFF. The gene calls are TRBV28 and TRBJ2-1; the D is unclear. CDR3 length: 16 amino acids. In germline, CDR1 is MDHEN, CDR2 SYDVKM. The V end was cut by 1 base, the J end by 0 bases, with 10 bases between.

This clone was counted between two and nine times. V is TRBV2 and J is TRBJ2-7; D is uncertain. The CDR3 is made up of 12 amino acids. Germline CDR1 and CDR2: SNHLY and FYNNEI. Trimming stripped 0 bases from V and 0 bases from J, with 0 bases between. The CDR3 DNA sequence: TGTGCCAGCAGTGAAGCCTCCTACGAGCAGTACTTC. As protein: CASSEASYEQYF.

This clone occurred a few times. The chain is built from TRBV19 and TRBJ2-7; no clear D gene. The germline CDR1 and CDR2 sequences are LNHDA and SQIVND (reference sequence). CDR3 length: 13 amino acids. Trimming stripped 3 bases from V and 1 base from J, with 7 bases between. In DNA, the CDR3 is TGTGCCAGTAGTATTCTGATTTCCTACGAGCAGTACTTC. This encodes CASSILISYEQYF.

V gene TRBV5-1 combines with J gene TRBJ1-4; unclear D gene. The CDR3 has 13 amino acids. The V gene's germline CDR1 is SGHRS and CDR2 YFSETQ. The germline V and J ends were trimmed by 3 bases and 0 bases, with 3 bases remaining between them. CDR3 in DNA: TGCGCCAGCAGCTGGACAACTAATGAAAAACTGTTTTTT. Its protein is CASSWTTNEKLFF.

On this clone: The sample has other DNA sequences that encode this CDR3 too. This chain's CDR3 is CASSIAGGGNEQFF. The CDR3 DNA sequence: TGTGCCAGTAGTATAGCGGGAGGGGGTAATGAGCAGTTCTTC. The rearrangement joins TRBV19 to TRBJ2-1; 8 positions agree with TRBD2. Germline V CDR1 and CDR2: LNHDA, SQIVND (reference sequence). This CDR3 is 14 amino acids long. Trimming cost V 1 base and J 7 bases; bases outside gene matches: 3. The full variable domain, in which reference TRBV19 and TRBJ2-1 provide the parts outside the CDR3, is DGGITQSPKYLFRKEGQNVTLSCEQNLNHDAMYWYRQDPGQGLRLIYYSQIVNDFQKGDIAEGYSVSREKKESFPLTVTSAQKNPTAFYLCASSIAGGGNEQFFGPGTRLTVL.

The chain combines TRBV29-1 with TRBJ2-7; 13 bases are shared with TRBD2. This CDR3 spans 15 amino acids. Trimming removed 6 bases from V and 5 bases from J; junction bases left unmatched: 10. Per the germline V gene, CDR1 is SQVTM and CDR2 is ANQGSEA. CDR3 in amino acids: CSVGRRTSGRDEQYF. As DNA, the CDR3 is TGCAGCGTAGGCCGCAGGACTAGCGGGAGAGACGAGCAGTACTTC.

This clone was seen just once. This sequence joins TRBV6-5 and TRBJ2-7, with 10 bases matching TRBD1. V was clipped by 5 bases and J by 2 bases; unmatched bases: 3. There are 14 residues in the CDR3. Germline-derived CDR1 and CDR2 are MNHEY and SVGAGI. In nucleotides, the CDR3 is TGTGCCAGCAGTCTGGACAGGGGGGCCTACGAGCAGTACTTC. This translates into CASSLDRGAYEQYF.

The gene calls are TRBV5-1 and TRBJ2-2; 9 bases fit TRBD2. CDR3 length equals 15 residues. V gave up 5 bases and J gave up 7 bases; unmatched junction bases: 9. Germline V gives CDR1 SGHRS, CDR2 YFSETQ. The CDR3 nucleotides read TGCGCCAGCAGTGATAGCGGGAGTTTTAACGGGGAGCTGTTTTTT. Its protein product is CASSDSGSFNGELFF.

The count of this clone is one. The chain recombines TRBV6-1 with TRBJ1-2; 8 nucleotides line up with TRBD1. CDR3 length equals 13 residues. With V trimmed by 6 bases and J by 2 bases, 2 bases remained unmatched. Germline-derived CDR1 and CDR2 are MNHNS and SASEGT. The CDR3 bases are TGTGCCAGCAGGACAGGGGTGAACTATGGCTACACCTTC. Its translation is CASRTGVNYGYTF.

The CDR3 loop is CASSPASRHGYTF. The CDR3 bases are TGTGCCAGTAGTCCTGCGAGTCGGCATGGCTACACCTTC. The chain couples TRBV19 to TRBJ1-2; D ambiguous. With 5 bases removed from V and 6 bases from J, the gap between germline ends came to 13 bases. The CDR3 has 13 amino acids. Germline values: CDR1 LNHDA, CDR2 SQIVND (reference sequence).